A single sample gave rise to the 22 T cell receptor beta chains below, sequenced in a study of cytomegalovirus exposure and HLA in healthy donors. The PCR contained 60 Vbeta and 13 Jbeta primers. Generated by immunoSEQ multiplex PCR, the TCRdb table keeps only in-frame clones and is missing some. In the table there are 200,000 or so clones, over 80% of which are singletons. The sequenced sample consisted of PBMCs. The origin of the receptors is a man younger than 40 in good health and CMV-seronegative.

The J gene is TRBJ2-2, the V gene TRBV7-9; D is unclear. CDR3 length: 13 amino acids. CDR1 is SEHNR, CDR2 FQNEAQ, per germline (reference sequence). V gave up 5 bases and J gave up 8 bases, with 12 bases separating them. Written as DNA, the CDR3 is TGTGCCAGCAGCGACTCGCGGAGTGGGGAGCTGTTTTTT. Residues: CASSDSRSGELFF.

This rearrangement joins TRBV5-4 to TRBJ1-1; D ambiguous. The CDR3 has 13 residues. The germline V and J ends were trimmed by 5 bases and 1 base, with 9 bases remaining between them. Germline V gives CDR1 SGHNT, CDR2 YYREEE (reference sequence). CDR3 coding DNA: TGTGCCAGCAGTCTCAACAGGAACACTGAAGCTTTCTTT. Translated, it gives CASSLNRNTEAFF.

The V and J genes are TRBV19 and TRBJ2-3, with a tentative D call TRBD2 (6 bases). CDR3 length: 12 amino acids. V lost 9 bases to trimming and J lost 3 bases, with 10 bases between them. Per the germline V gene, CDR1 is LNHDA and CDR2 is SQIVND (reference sequence). This CDR3 is CASKGGTDTQYF. The CDR3 DNA reads TGTGCCAGCAAAGGAGGGACAGATACGCAGTATTTT.

V is TRBV7-2 and J is TRBJ2-3; 7 bases are a match to TRBD2. The CDR3 is 17 amino acids. Germline loops: CDR1 SGHTA, CDR2 FQGNSA. J lost 2 bases, V lost 1 base, and 9 bases had no gene match. The CDR3 nucleotides read TGTGCCAGCAGCTTAGTGATCTCTAGCGGAGCCACAGATACGCAGTATTTT. This codes for CASSLVISSGATDTQYF.

This chain links TRBV7-2 with TRBJ1-2; D is ambiguous. CDR3 length: 13 residues. Trimming shortened V by 1 base and J by 6 bases, and 9 bases separated the two germline ends. CDR1 and CDR2 from the germline V gene are SGHTA and FQGNSA. This CDR3 is CASSLGRQDGYTF. The CDR3, as DNA: TGTGCCAGCAGCTTAGGTCGCCAGGATGGCTACACCTTC.

This clone was detected only once. V is TRBV6-6 and J is TRBJ2-5; TRBD1 agrees at 9 bases. With the DNA end fitting TRBJ2-7 better, the J assignment may be wrong. The germline CDR1 and CDR2 sequences are MNHNY and SVGAGI (reference sequence). The CDR3 extends over 16 amino acids. The CDR3 spells CASSFITGGAGYEQYF. The DNA for the CDR3 is TGTGCCAGCAGTTTCATAACAGGGGGCGCCGGCTACGAGCAGTACTTC.

The chain recombines TRBV9 with TRBJ1-2; D may be TRBD1 (5 bases). This CDR3 is built from 12 residues. With 4 bases removed from V and 4 bases from J, the gap between germline ends came to 8 bases. Germline values: CDR1 SGDLS, CDR2 YYNGEE. CDR3 sequence reads: CASSRQIYGYTF. CDR3 in DNA: TGTGCCAGCAGCCGACAGATCTATGGCTACACCTTC.

In this sample, this clone turned up once. The rearrangement uses TRBV11-3 and TRBJ2-2; D gene unclear. This CDR3 contains 11 residues. Trimming pared 8 bases from V and 5 bases from J, leaving 6 bases between. CDR1 is SGHNT and CDR2 is YENEEA in the germline V gene. Here the CDR3 reads CASSRTGELFF. CDR3 coding DNA: TGTGCCAGCTCCAGGACCGGGGAGCTGTTTTTT.

The CDR3, as DNA: TGTGCCAGCAGTTTATCGGACAGTTTTGGGAACACAGATACGCAGTATTTT. It codes for CASSLSDSFGNTDTQYF. J is TRBJ2-3 and V is TRBV27; maybe TRBD1 (6 bases). V shed 0 bases and J shed 2 bases, with 15 bases lying between them. CDR1 is MNHEY and CDR2 is SMNVEV in the germline V gene (reference sequence). CDR3 size: 17 residues.

The rearrangement uses TRBV19 and TRBJ1-2; 8 nucleotides agree with TRBD1. The CDR3 runs 14 residues. Per the germline V gene, CDR1 is LNHDA and CDR2 is SQIVND (reference sequence). Trimming cost V 2 bases and J 6 bases; bases outside gene matches: 5. The CDR3 spells CASSIRTGSDGYTF. CDR3 nucleotides: TGTGCCAGTAGTATACGGACAGGGTCAGATGGCTACACCTTC.

V usage is TRBV6-5 and J usage is TRBJ2-5; 10 bases match TRBD1. The germline CDR1 and CDR2 sequences are MNHEY and SVGAGI. CDR3 length equals 14 residues. V lost 6 bases, J lost 2 bases, and 3 bases stayed unmatched. The CDR3 DNA is TGTGCCAGCAGACCGGGACAGGGGCAAGAGACCCAGTACTTC. Its translation: CASRPGQGQETQYF.

The chain combines TRBV15 with TRBJ2-1; 7 bases agree with TRBD2. The germline V gene has CDR1 LNHNV and CDR2 YYDKDF (reference sequence). The CDR3 runs to 13 residues. Losses at the gene ends were 4 bases for V and 9 bases for J; bases not matched to a gene: 6. The CDR3 DNA sequence: TGTGCCACCAGCACCCTAGCGGATGTTGAGCAGTTCTTC. It yields the protein CATSTLADVEQFF.

In this sample, this clone turned up a few times. The J gene is TRBJ1-4, the V gene TRBV2; D is perhaps TRBD1 (5 bases). Between the trimmed V and J ends, which lost 7 bases and 4 bases, there was a span of 13 bases. The CDR3 has 14 amino acids. Per the germline V gene, CDR1 is SNHLY and CDR2 is FYNNEI. The CDR3 here is CASTSDRLNEKLFF. DNA for the CDR3: TGTGCCAGCACTTCCGACAGACTTAATGAAAAACTGTTTTTT.

The V and J genes are TRBV5-1 and TRBJ2-1; 7 positions agree with TRBD1. This CDR3 is built from 13 residues. Per the germline V gene, CDR1 is SGHRS and CDR2 is YFSETQ. Trimming cost V 2 bases and J 6 bases; bases outside gene matches: 2. The CDR3 nucleotides read TGCGCCAGCAGCTTCGACAGGGTCAATGAGCAGTTCTTC. It specifies CASSFDRVNEQFF.

The chain has TRBV9 and TRBJ2-7; a possible D gene is TRBD1 (5 bases). Looked up from germline, CDR1 is SGDLS and CDR2 is YYNGEE. The V and J ends lost 0 bases and 4 bases respectively, with 14 bases between them. This CDR3 has 15 amino acids. The CDR3 DNA is TGTGCCAGCAGCGTAGGACCAGGGCCCGAATACGAGCAGTACTTC. Translating gives CASSVGPGPEYEQYF.

The chain employs TRBV5-1 and TRBJ2-2, with D perhaps TRBD1 (5 bases). The germline V gene encodes CDR1 SGHRS and CDR2 YFSETQ. The CDR3 length is 14 residues. V was pared by 4 bases and J by 6 bases, with 13 bases between. The CDR3 sequence is CASSPLGVPGELFF. Written as DNA, the CDR3 is TGCGCCAGCAGCCCCTTAGGGGTCCCCGGGGAGCTGTTTTTT.

The chain uses TRBV20-1 and TRBJ2-4, with D perhaps matching TRBD1 (6 bases). The CDR3 covers 11 residues. Germline V gene lookup returns CDR1 DFQATT and CDR2 SNEGSKA (reference sequence). Trimming removed 6 bases at V and 12 bases at J, with 15 bases between. The CDR3 sequence: CSASHVDSQYF. Here the CDR3 DNA reads TGCAGTGCAAGCCACGTGGACAGTCAGTACTTC.

The chain couples TRBV2 to TRBJ2-3, with D hard to call. Germline lookup yields CDR1 SNHLY and CDR2 FYNNEI. Trimming stripped 10 bases from V and 3 bases from J, with 14 bases between. The CDR3 contains 13 residues. The CDR3 spells CANTLTGTDTQYF. The CDR3 DNA follows: TGTGCCAACACGCTCACCGGGACAGATACGCAGTATTTT.

In this sample, this clone turned up a few times. J is TRBJ1-2 and V is TRBV28; D perhaps matches TRBD1 (5 bases). The CDR3 has 17 residues. The V gene lost 5 bases and the J gene lost 4 bases, with 23 bases spanning the gap. In germline, CDR1 is MDHEN, CDR2 SYDVKM. The chain's CDR3 is CASSETVRPQGSYGYTF. In DNA form, the CDR3 reads TGTGCCAGCAGTGAGACAGTGAGACCCCAGGGTTCCTATGGCTACACCTTC.

The rearrangement links TRBV7-8 to TRBJ2-2; 12 bases align to TRBD2. The CDR3 runs to 17 residues. CDR1 SGHVS and CDR2 FQNEAQ come from the germline V gene. Trimming at V came to 3 bases and at J to 4 bases, leaving 6 bases not matched to a gene. As DNA, the CDR3 is TGTGCCAGCAGCTTGGCGACTAGCGGGAGACGCACCGGGGAGCTGTTTTTT. This gives the protein CASSLATSGRRTGELFF.

This chain links TRBV4-2 with TRBJ1-4; 7 bases line up with TRBD1. The CDR3 loop spans 15 amino acids. In germline, CDR1 is LGHNA, CDR2 YNFKEQ. The ends lost 2 bases at V and 7 bases at J; junction bases unmatched: 7. CDR3 protein: CASSQIKGASEKLFF. As DNA, the CDR3 is TGTGCCAGCAGCCAAATAAAGGGGGCGTCTGAAAAACTGTTTTTT.

V and J are TRBV7-8 and TRBJ2-7, with a tentative D call TRBD1 (6 bases). Germline loops: CDR1 SGHVS, CDR2 FQNEAQ. V lost 5 bases, J lost 2 bases, and 10 bases lay in between. This CDR3 spans 13 amino acids. CDR3 bases: TGTGCCAGCAGCACACGGACAGCCTACGAGCAGTACTTC. Translation gives CASSTRTAYEQYF.